Following are 18 T cell receptor beta chains from one sample sequenced in a study of T-cell reconstitution after alpha-beta-depleted transplantation in children. As it was prepared, the TCRbeta library received unique molecular identifiers. TCRdb analysed the PCR reads with MiXCR anew, one entry per CDR3 protein. Altogether over 550,000 distinct CDR3 sequences are present, roughly a tenth being singletons, with the ten largest covering about 4.3%. The starting material was PBMCs from the stem cell graft donor, obtained from the stem cell graft. The receptor source for this set is a human donor who donated a stem cell graft to a child with acute myeloid leukemia.

This rearrangement joins TRBV5-1 to TRBJ2-5; D may be TRBD2 (5 bases). Germline-derived CDR1 and CDR2 are SGHRS and YFSETQ. V shed 2 bases and J shed 3 bases, with 14 bases lying between them. The length of the CDR3 is 15 residues. Written as DNA, the CDR3 is TGCGCCAGCAGCTTCGGGAAGGGAGCGGAAGAGACCCAGTACTTC. It encodes CASSFGKGAEETQYF.

This rearrangement joins TRBV10-3 to TRBJ2-5, with D perhaps matching TRBD1 (5 bases). This CDR3 spans 12 amino acids. Trimming took 4 bases from V and 4 from J, leaving 7 bases between them. Germline-derived CDR1 and CDR2 are ENHRY and SYGVKD. The chain's CDR3 is CAISGGLETQYF. The CDR3 DNA sequence: TGTGCCATCAGTGGGGGCCTAGAGACCCAGTACTTC.

This sequence joins TRBV9 and TRBJ2-3; D not resolved. The CDR3 runs to 15 residues. V dropped 3 bases and J dropped 2 bases, with 13 bases sitting between them. Germline assignment: CDR1 SGDLS and CDR2 YYNGEE. The CDR3 reads CASSGGRWTTDTQYF. The DNA of the CDR3 is TGTGCCAGCAGCGGGGGAAGGTGGACCACAGATACGCAGTATTTT.

This clonotype was found a few times. The genes are TRBV5-1 and TRBJ2-1; TRBD1 matches at 7 bases. V dropped 0 bases and J dropped 6; count of bases not matched to a gene: 6. The CDR3 consists of 15 residues. Germline loops: CDR1 SGHRS, CDR2 YFSETQ. CDR3 amino acids: CASSLGQGRPNEQFF. The CDR3 nucleotides read TGCGCCAGCAGCTTGGGACAGGGTAGACCCAATGAGCAGTTCTTC.

This clonotype was seen many times. The V and J genes are TRBV29-1 and TRBJ2-7; 9 bases align to TRBD2. Germline V gene data show CDR1 as SQVTM and CDR2 as ANQGSEA. The CDR3 sequence is 13 residues long. V lost 3 bases to trimming and J lost 5 bases; unmatched junction nucleotides: 5. The CDR3 nucleotides are TGCAGCGTTGACGTAGCGGGAGCGCACGAGCAGTACTTC. It is translated as CSVDVAGAHEQYF.

A few counts support this clonotype. The chain links TRBV20-1 to TRBJ2-1; 8 nucleotides agree with TRBD2. With 1 base clipped from V and 0 bases from J, the junction kept 5 bases outside the gene matches. CDR3 length: 16 residues. Germline loops: CDR1 DFQATT, CDR2 SNEGSKA (reference sequence). The CDR3 DNA reads TGCAGTGCTAGAGTGAGCGGGGGCCGCTCCTACAATGAGCAGTTCTTC. It specifies CSARVSGGRSYNEQFF.

This clonotype turned up a few times. This sequence joins TRBV6-2 or TRBV6-3 and TRBJ2-3; 9 nucleotides agree with TRBD1. The CDR3 has 16 amino acids. Germline V gives CDR1 MNHEY, CDR2 SVGEGT. The ends lost 5 bases at V and 3 bases at J; junction bases unmatched: 9. CDR3 residues: CASSLTPGQGTDTQYF. The CDR3, as DNA: TGTGCCAGCAGTCTTACACCGGGACAGGGAACAGATACGCAGTATTTT.

This clonotype was seen more than once but under ten times. The chain employs TRBV28 and TRBJ2-6; the D gene is possibly TRBD1 (5 bases). V lost 6 bases to trimming and J lost 2 bases, with 11 bases between them. The CDR3 loop spans 15 amino acids. The germline CDR1 and CDR2 sequences are MDHEN and SYDVKM. CDR3 coding DNA: TGTGCCAGCAGAGCTGGGGCGGCTGGGGCCAACGTCCTGACTTTC. Protein sequence: CASRAGAAGANVLTF.

In its sample, this clonotype was seen a few times. The chain joins TRBV29-1 to TRBJ2-5; D is perhaps TRBD2 (6 bases). The V and J ends lost 8 bases and 5 bases respectively, with 15 bases between them. This CDR3 comprises 12 residues. The germline CDR1 and CDR2 sequences are SQVTM and ANQGSEA. The CDR3 reads CSPSSGDETQYF. In DNA form, the CDR3 reads TGCAGCCCGAGTTCGGGAGATGAGACCCAGTACTTC.

The CDR3 DNA sequence: TGTGCCAGCAGTTCCCAGGGACTAGCGAGTGATACGCAGTATTTT. Protein product: CASSSQGLASDTQYF. The J gene is TRBJ2-3, the V gene TRBV12-3 or TRBV12-4, with 10 nucleotides matching TRBD2. Trimming removed 4 bases from V and 6 bases from J; junction bases left unmatched: 7. The CDR3 is made up of 15 amino acids.

This clonotype turned up a few times. V and J are TRBV16 and TRBJ1-1; no clear D. The V and J ends lost 4 bases and 10 bases respectively, with 13 bases between them. Per germline, CDR1 KGHSY and CDR2 FQNENV. The CDR3 is made up of 12 amino acids. This chain's CDR3 is CASSPDVRGAFF. In DNA, the CDR3 is TGTGCCAGCAGCCCGGACGTTCGGGGAGCTTTCTTT. The variable domain in full, completed from reference TRBV16 and TRBJ1-1, reads GEEVAQTPKHLVRGEGQKAKLYCAPIKGHSYVFWYQQVLKNEFKFLISFQNENVFDETGMPKERFSAKCLPNSPCSLEIQATKLEDSAVYFCASSPDVRGAFFGQGTRLTVV.

In the case of this clonotype: A read error may explain this, as a much larger clone is one base away. V gene TRBV4-2 combines with J gene TRBJ2-3; possibly TRBD1 for D (6 bases). The CDR3 is made up of 17 amino acids. Germline loops: CDR1 LGHNA, CDR2 YNFKEQ. V lost 1 base and J 0 bases, leaving 14 bases between the germline ends. CDR3 sequence reads: CASSQADLGASTDTQYF. The DNA for the CDR3 is TGTGCCAGCAGCCAAGCAGATTTGGGGGCCAGCACAGATACGCAGTATTTT.

This clonotype was counted between two and nine times. The chain combines TRBV11-1 with TRBJ2-1; D is possibly TRBD2 (5 bases). Germline CDR1 and CDR2: SGHAT and FQDESV (reference sequence). The CDR3 has 18 residues. The V end lost 0 bases, the J end lost 12 bases, and 27 bases lay between the germline ends. CDR3 protein: CASSLAVFGVGKGFGQFF. The CDR3 DNA sequence: TGTGCCAGCAGCTTAGCGGTGTTCGGGGTGGGAAAAGGCTTTGGGCAGTTCTTC.

This clonotype was detected many times. J is TRBJ2-7 and V is TRBV20-1, with D perhaps given as TRBD1 or TRBD2 (5 bases each). V gave up 6 bases and J gave up 3 bases, with 15 bases separating them. The CDR3 length is 13 residues. The germline CDR1 and CDR2 sequences are DFQATT and SNEGSKA (reference sequence). The CDR3 DNA reads as TGCAGTGCACCGGGACCCGGAGGCTACGAGCAGTACTTC. The encoded protein is CSAPGPGGYEQYF.

This clonotype was recorded at least ten times. The genes are TRBV5-8 and TRBJ1-6; no definite D call. With 2 bases removed from V and 3 bases from J, the gap between germline ends came to 6 bases. Germline-derived CDR1 and CDR2 are SGHTS and YDEGEE. This CDR3 has 14 amino acids. The CDR3 protein is CASSLRSYNSPLHF. The CDR3 DNA follows: TGTGCCAGCAGCTTACGGAGCTATAATTCACCCCTCCACTTT.

Concerning this clonotype: A read error may explain this, as a much larger clone is one base away. The chain is built from TRBV28 and TRBJ2-3; D gene uncertain. This CDR3 spans 14 amino acids. V lost 7 bases and J lost 0, with 11 bases in between. Germline V gene lookup returns CDR1 MDHEN and CDR2 SYDVKM. The CDR3 spells CASIWARSTDTQYF. CDR3 coding DNA: TGTGCCAGCATCTGGGCAAGGAGCACAGATACGCAGTATTTT.

This clonotype was seen only a few times. The gene calls are TRBV24-1 and TRBJ2-1; D is perhaps TRBD2 (6 bases). CDR1 and CDR2 from the germline V gene are KGHDR and SFDVKD. Between the trimmed V and J ends, which lost 3 bases and 5 bases, there was a span of 10 bases. The CDR3 is 14 amino acids. This CDR3 is CATSDPPGDNEQFF. The CDR3, as DNA: TGTGCCACCAGTGATCCTCCGGGGGACAATGAGCAGTTCTTC.

This clonotype was recorded at least ten times. The chain employs TRBV29-1 and TRBJ2-7; possibly TRBD1 for D (6 bases). The CDR3 has 13 residues. CDR1 and CDR2 from the germline V gene are SQVTM and ANQGSEA. With 2 bases removed from V and 4 bases from J, the gap between germline ends came to 12 bases. In nucleotides, the CDR3 is TGCAGCGTTGAAAAGGGGGAAGGTTACGAGCAGTACTTC. Its translation: CSVEKGEGYEQYF.